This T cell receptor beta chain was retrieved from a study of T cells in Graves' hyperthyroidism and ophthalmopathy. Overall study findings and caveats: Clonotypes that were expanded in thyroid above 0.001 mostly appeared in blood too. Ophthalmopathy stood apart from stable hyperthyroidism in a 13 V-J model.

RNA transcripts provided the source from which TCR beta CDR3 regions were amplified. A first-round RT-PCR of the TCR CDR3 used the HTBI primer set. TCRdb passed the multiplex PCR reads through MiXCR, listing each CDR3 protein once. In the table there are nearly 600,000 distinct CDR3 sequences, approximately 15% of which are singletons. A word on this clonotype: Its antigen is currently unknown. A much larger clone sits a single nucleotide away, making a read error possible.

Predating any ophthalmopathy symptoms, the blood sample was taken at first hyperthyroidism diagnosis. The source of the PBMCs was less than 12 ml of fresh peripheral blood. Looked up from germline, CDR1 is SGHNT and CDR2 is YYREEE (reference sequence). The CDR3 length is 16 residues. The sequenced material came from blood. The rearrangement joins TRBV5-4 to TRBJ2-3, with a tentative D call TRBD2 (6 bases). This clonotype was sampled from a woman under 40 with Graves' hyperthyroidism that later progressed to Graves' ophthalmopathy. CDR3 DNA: TGTGCCAGCAGCCCGGGTCGGGACGGGAGCACAGATACGCAGTGTTTT. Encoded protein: CASSPGRDGSTDTQCF.